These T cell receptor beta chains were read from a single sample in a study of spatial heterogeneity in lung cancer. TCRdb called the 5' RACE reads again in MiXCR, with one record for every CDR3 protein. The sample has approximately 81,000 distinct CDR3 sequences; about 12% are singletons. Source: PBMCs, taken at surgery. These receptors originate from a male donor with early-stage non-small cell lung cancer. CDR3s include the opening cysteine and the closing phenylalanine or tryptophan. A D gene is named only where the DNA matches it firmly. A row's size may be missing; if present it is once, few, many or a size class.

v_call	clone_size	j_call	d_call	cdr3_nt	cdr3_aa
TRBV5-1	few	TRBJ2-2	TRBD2	TGCGCCAGCACCCGAGTGCGGGAGGGCCTGAACACCGGGGAGCTGTTTTTT	CASTRVREGLNTGELFF
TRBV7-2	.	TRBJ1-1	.	TGTGCCAGCAGCTTTCTCACTGGCACTGAAGCTTTCTTT	CASSFLTGTEAFF
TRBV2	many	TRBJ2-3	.	TGTGCCAGCAGAGCGAGGGATTTCGGCACAGATACGCAGTATTTT	CASRARDFGTDTQYF
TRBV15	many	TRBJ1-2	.	TGTGCCACCAGGAGTAAGGGAGGAGGGAACTATGGCTACACCTTC	CATRSKGGGNYGYTF
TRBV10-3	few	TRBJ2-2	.	TGTGCCATCAGTGAGTCGAGAACCGGGGAGCTGTTTTTT	CAISESRTGELFF
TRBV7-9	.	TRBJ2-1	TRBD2	TGTGCCAGCAGCCGTAGCGGGGGGCCTCTTCGGGATGACAATGAGCAGTTCTTC	CASSRSGGPLRDDNEQFF
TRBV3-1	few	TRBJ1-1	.	TGTGCCAGCAGCCCCTCAAACATGAACACTGAAGCTTTCTTT	CASSPSNMNTEAFF
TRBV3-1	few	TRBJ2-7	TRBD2	TGTGCCAGCAGCCAAGTACTAGCGGGGGGCTACGAGCAGTACTTC	CASSQVLAGGYEQYF
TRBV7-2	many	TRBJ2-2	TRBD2	TGTGCCAGCAGCTGGACTAGCGGGAGCTTTAAGGGCGGGGAGCTGTTTTTT	CASSWTSGSFKGGELFF
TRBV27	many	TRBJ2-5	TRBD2	TGTGCCAGCAGTCGACTAGCGGAGTACCAAGAGACCCAGTACTTC	CASSRLAEYQETQYF
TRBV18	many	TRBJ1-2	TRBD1	TGTGCCAGCTCACCACCGGACAGGGCCTATGGCTACACCTTC	CASSPPDRAYGYTF
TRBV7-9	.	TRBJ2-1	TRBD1	TGTGCCGGGGGACAGACGTACAATGAGCAGTTCTTC	CAGGQTYNEQFF
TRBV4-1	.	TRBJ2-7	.	TGCGCCAGCAGCCAAGAGGGGCAGGCTCCCTACGAGCAGTACTTC	CASSQEGQAPYEQYF
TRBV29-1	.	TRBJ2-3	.	TGCAGCGTTGAAGAGGGTCCAGATACGCAGTATTTT	CSVEEGPDTQYF
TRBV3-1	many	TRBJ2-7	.	TGTGCCAGCAGCCAAGGGGCTTTTGGGGCCTACGAGCAGTACTTC	CASSQGAFGAYEQYF
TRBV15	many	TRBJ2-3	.	TGTGCCACCAGCCCGCGACCGGGAGACACAGATACGCAGTATTTT	CATSPRPGDTDTQYF
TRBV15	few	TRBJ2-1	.	TGTGCCACCAGCAGAGATCTCGGGGGAGAGGAGCAGTTCTTC	CATSRDLGGEEQFF
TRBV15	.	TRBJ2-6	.	TGTGCCACCAGCAGAGATAAGTATGGGGTGACTCTTTCTGGGGCCAACGTCCTGACTTTC	CATSRDKYGVTLSGANVLTF
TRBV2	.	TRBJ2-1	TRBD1	TGTGCCAGCAGTTCCTCCGGGAAGGCAGGGGGCTACAATGAGCAGTTCTTC	CASSSSGKAGGYNEQFF
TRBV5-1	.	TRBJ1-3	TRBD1	TGCGCCAGCAGCCTACCGACAGGGCTCAACGGAAACACCATATATTTT	CASSLPTGLNGNTIYF
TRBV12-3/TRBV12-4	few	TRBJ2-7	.	TGTGCCAGCAGTTTGGGGCTACCAACCTACGAGCAGTACTTC	CASSLGLPTYEQYF
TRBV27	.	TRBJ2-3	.	TGTGCCAGCAGTTTAGAACACGGCCTCACAGATACGCAGTATTTT	CASSLEHGLTDTQYF
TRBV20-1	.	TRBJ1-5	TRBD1	TGCAGTGCCCAGACAGGGGGTGATCAGCCCCAGCATTTT	CSAQTGGDQPQHF
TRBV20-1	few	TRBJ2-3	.	TGCAGTGCTAGGCCCACTGGCACAGATACGCAGTATTTT	CSARPTGTDTQYF
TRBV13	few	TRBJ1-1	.	TGTGCCAGCAGCTTCCTTACTGAAGCTTTCTTT	CASSFLTEAFF
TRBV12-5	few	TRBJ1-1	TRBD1	TGTGCTAGTGACGACAGGGAAAACACTGAAGCTTTCTTT	CASDDRENTEAFF
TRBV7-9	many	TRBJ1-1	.	TGTGCCAGCAGCTTAGGACAGCAGCCTCCTGAAGCTTTCTTT	CASSLGQQPPEAFF
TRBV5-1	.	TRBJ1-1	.	TGCGCCAGCAGCTTGGCCGGTGATTCAACTGAAGCTTTCTTT	CASSLAGDSTEAFF
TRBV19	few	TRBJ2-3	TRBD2	TGTGCCAGTAGCATTAGCGGGGCGACAGATACGCAGTATTTT	CASSISGATDTQYF
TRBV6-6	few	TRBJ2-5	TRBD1	TGTGCCAGCACTGGGACAGGGACAGAGACCCAGTACTTC	CASTGTGTETQYF
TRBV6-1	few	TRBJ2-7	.	TGTGCCAGCAGTGAACGGGACGGCTACGAGCAGTACTTC	CASSERDGYEQYF
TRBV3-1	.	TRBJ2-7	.	TGTGCCAGCAGCCAAGAGGGCAGGGGTACCAGCGAGCAGTACTTC	CASSQEGRGTSEQYF
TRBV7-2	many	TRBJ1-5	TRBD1	TGTGCCAGCAGCCAGGGGGGGCATGGCAATCAGCCCCAGCATTTT	CASSQGGHGNQPQHF
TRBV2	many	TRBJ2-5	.	TGTGCCAGCCTTAGCGACCCTGAGACCCAGTACTTC	CASLSDPETQYF
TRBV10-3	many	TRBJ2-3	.	TGTGCCATCAGGCCGGGACTGGGAGATACGCAGTATTTT	CAIRPGLGDTQYF
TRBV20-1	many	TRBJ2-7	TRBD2	TGCAGTGCTAGAGTTAGCGGGAGGGCCCTTGGAGGTGAGCAGTACTTC	CSARVSGRALGGEQYF
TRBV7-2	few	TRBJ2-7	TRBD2	TGTGCCAGCAGCACCATACTAGCGGTATCATCCTACGAGCAGTACTTC	CASSTILAVSSYEQYF
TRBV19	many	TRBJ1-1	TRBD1	TGTGCCAGTAGTATTCGGACAGGCGTCGATTTGAGCACTGAAGCTTTCTTT	CASSIRTGVDLSTEAFF
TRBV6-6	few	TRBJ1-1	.	TGTGCCGGTAACAATTGGGGGGAGACTGAAGCTTTCTTT	CAGNNWGETEAFF
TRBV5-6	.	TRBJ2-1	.	TGTGCCAGCAGCTTCGGGAGTCCCTCCTACAATGAGCAGTTCTTC	CASSFGSPSYNEQFF
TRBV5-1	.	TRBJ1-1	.	TGCGCCAGCAGCTTAGTAGCGGAGGATTCTGAAGCTTTCTTT	CASSLVAEDSEAFF
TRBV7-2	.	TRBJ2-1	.	TGTGCCAGCAGCTTAGTTCGACGTGCCGGCCCTGGCAATGAGCAGTTCTTC	CASSLVRRAGPGNEQFF
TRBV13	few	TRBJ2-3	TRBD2	TGTGCCAGCAGCTTATCACTAGCGGCAGATACGCAGTATTTT	CASSLSLAADTQYF
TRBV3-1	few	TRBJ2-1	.	TGTGCCAGCAGCTCCGGGCCCATGGGCAATGAGCAGTTCTTC	CASSSGPMGNEQFF
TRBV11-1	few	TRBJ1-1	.	TGTGCCAGCAGCTTAGCTCCAGGGAAAGTGAACACTGAAGCTTTCTTT	CASSLAPGKVNTEAFF
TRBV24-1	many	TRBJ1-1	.	TGTGCCACCAGTGATTTCGGAGACAATGCTTTCTTT	CATSDFGDNAFF
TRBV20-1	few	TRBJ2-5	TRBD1	TGCAGTGCCTTACAGGGGGCCCAGGAGACCCAGTACTTC	CSALQGAQETQYF
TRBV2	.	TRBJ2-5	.	TGTGCCAGCAGTGTAGGGACCGCACAAGAGACCCAGTACTTC	CASSVGTAQETQYF
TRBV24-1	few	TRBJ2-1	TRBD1	TGTGCCACCAGTGCAACGGGACAGGCCTTAGGAGATGAGCAGTTCTTC	CATSATGQALGDEQFF
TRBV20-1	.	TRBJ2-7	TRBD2	TGCAGCGGGATAGCCCCGGGAGGCGCTCCCTACGAGCAGTACTTC	CSGIAPGGAPYEQYF
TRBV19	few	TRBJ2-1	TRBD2	TGTGCCAGTAGTCCGGTAGCGGGGAGCAATGAGCAGTTCTTC	CASSPVAGSNEQFF
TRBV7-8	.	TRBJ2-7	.	TGTGCCAGCAGCTTAGGACCCCAGGGAGAGCAGTACTTC	CASSLGPQGEQYF
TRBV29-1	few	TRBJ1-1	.	TGCAGCGTTGAGGTTACAGGGAGGACTGAAGCTTTCTTT	CSVEVTGRTEAFF
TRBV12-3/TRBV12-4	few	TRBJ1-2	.	TGTGCCAGCAGTTCCTCCTCCGGGACAAGGGGTGACTACACCTTC	CASSSSSGTRGDYTF
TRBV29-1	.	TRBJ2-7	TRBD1	TGCAGCGCCGGGACAGGGGCAGGGGACGAGCAGTACTTC	CSAGTGAGDEQYF
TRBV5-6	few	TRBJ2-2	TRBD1	TGTGCCAGCAGCTTGGACCCCGGGACAGGGAGTTCCGGGGAGCTGTTTTTT	CASSLDPGTGSSGELFF
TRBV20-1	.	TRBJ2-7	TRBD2	TGCAGTGCTAGAGGGGCTAGCGGGAGTAAGTACGAGCAGTACTTC	CSARGASGSKYEQYF
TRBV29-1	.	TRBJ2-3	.	TGCAGCGTTGTGGCTGGCACAGATACGCAGTATTTT	CSVVAGTDTQYF
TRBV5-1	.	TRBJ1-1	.	TGCGCCAGCAGCCTTGACAGGTCCGAAGCTTTCTTT	CASSLDRSEAFF